The 5 T cell receptor beta chains reported below all come from one sample, sequenced in a study of neurological immune-mediated disorders. TCRdb reprocessed the 5' RACE reads via MiXCR and lists one record per CDR3 protein. The sample consists of about 30,000 distinct CDR3 sequences, approximately 5% of them appearing once. The sequenced sample consisted of CD4+ T cells from blood. These receptors originate from a woman aged 50 to 60 in good health.

This clonotype has at least ten counts. This chain joins TRBV7-2 and TRBJ1-3, with TRBD1 identical over 10 bases. This CDR3 spans 17 amino acids. The junction had 5 bases not matched to a gene; V was cut back by 3 bases and J by 0 bases. CDR1 and CDR2 from the germline V gene are SGHTA and FQGNSA. CDR3 nucleotide sequence: TGTGCCAGCAGCTTGGGACAGGGGCTACGCTCTGGAAACACCATATATTTT. Residues: CASSLGQGLRSGNTIYF.

This clonotype came up many times. This chain connects TRBV7-2 to TRBJ1-2; the D gene is possibly TRBD1 (6 bases). CDR3 length equals 13 residues. V was trimmed by 3 bases and J by 7 bases, leaving 12 bases between them. Germline loops: CDR1 SGHTA, CDR2 FQGNSA. CDR3: CASSLVRGGGYTF. In DNA form, the CDR3 reads TGTGCCAGCAGCTTGGTCAGGGGAGGTGGCTACACCTTC.

This clonotype was recorded at least ten times. V is TRBV10-3 and J is TRBJ1-1; D not certain. Trimming pared 6 bases from V and 1 base from J, leaving 9 bases between. Germline CDR1 ENHRY, CDR2 SYGVKD. CDR3 length: 13 residues. The CDR3 loop is CAIRDKENTEAFF. The CDR3 coding sequence is TGTGCCATCAGAGACAAGGAGAACACTGAAGCTTTCTTT.

This clonotype was observed at least ten times. The V gene is TRBV5-6, the J gene TRBJ2-7, with 8 bases matching TRBD1. Losses at the gene ends were 4 bases for V and 5 bases for J; bases not matched to a gene: 11. In germline, CDR1 is SGHDT, CDR2 YYEEEE. The CDR3 is made up of 15 amino acids. In nucleotides, the CDR3 is TGTGCCAGCAGCGCATCCGGGACAGGAGTGGACGAGCAGTACTTC. Amino acid sequence: CASSASGTGVDEQYF.

V gene TRBV24-1 combines with J gene TRBJ2-3, with TRBD1 as a possible D gene (5 bases). CDR1 and CDR2 (germline): KGHDR, SFDVKD. The CDR3 has 15 amino acids. Trimming left V 5 bases short and J 0 bases short, with 11 bases between. The CDR3 nucleotides are TGTGCCACCAGTGTCCAGGGAAAGAGCACAGATACGCAGTATTTT. Protein product: CATSVQGKSTDTQYF.